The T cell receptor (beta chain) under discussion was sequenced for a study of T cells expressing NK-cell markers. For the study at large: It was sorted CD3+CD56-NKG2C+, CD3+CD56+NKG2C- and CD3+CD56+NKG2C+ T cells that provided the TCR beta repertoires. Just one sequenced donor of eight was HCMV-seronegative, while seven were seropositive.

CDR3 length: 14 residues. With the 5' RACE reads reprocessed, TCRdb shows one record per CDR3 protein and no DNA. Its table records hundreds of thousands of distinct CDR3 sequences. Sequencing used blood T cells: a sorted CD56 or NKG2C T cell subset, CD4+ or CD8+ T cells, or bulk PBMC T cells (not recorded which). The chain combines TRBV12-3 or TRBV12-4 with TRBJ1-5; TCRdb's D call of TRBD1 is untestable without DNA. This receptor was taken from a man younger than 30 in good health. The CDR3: CASSRDSLRQPQHF.